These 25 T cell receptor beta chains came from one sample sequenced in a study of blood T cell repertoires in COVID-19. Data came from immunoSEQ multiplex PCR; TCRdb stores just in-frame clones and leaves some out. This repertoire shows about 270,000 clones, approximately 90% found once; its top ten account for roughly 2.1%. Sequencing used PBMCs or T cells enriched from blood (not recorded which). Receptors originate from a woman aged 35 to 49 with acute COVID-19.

The CDR3 nucleotides are TGTGCCAGCAAGGCCAGGGGGAATTCACCCCTCCACTTT. This gives the protein CASKARGNSPLHF. This sequence joins TRBV6-5 and TRBJ1-6, with 7 bases matching TRBD1. The CDR3 loop spans 13 amino acids. Losses at the gene ends were 7 bases for V and 7 bases for J; bases not matched to a gene: 4. The germline gives CDR1 MNHEY, CDR2 SVGAGI.

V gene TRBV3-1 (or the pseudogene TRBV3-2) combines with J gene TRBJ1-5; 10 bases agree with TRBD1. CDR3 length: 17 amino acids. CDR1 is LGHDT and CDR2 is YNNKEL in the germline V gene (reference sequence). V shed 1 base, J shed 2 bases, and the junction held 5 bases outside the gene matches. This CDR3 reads CASSQGDRGLGNQPQHF. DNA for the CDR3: TGTGCCAGCAGCCAAGGGGACAGGGGCTTGGGCAATCAGCCCCAGCATTTT.

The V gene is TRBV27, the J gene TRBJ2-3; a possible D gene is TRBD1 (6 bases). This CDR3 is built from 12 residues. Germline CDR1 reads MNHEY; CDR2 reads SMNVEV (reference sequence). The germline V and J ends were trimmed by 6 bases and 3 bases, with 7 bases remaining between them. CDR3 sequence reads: CASRQGTDTQYF. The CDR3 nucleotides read TGTGCCAGCAGGCAGGGGACAGATACGCAGTATTTT.

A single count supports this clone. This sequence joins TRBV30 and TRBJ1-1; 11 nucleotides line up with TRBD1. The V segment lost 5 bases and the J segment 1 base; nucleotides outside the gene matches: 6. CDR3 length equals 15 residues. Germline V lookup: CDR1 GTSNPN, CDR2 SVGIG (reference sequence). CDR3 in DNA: TGTGCCTGGGAACTTGGGACAGGGGGGAACACTGAAGCTTTCTTT. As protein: CAWELGTGGNTEAFF.

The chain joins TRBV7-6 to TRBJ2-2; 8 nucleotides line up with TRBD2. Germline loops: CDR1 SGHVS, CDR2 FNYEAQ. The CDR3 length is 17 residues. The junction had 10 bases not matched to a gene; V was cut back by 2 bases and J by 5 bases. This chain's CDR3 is CASSLNGGLGYTGELFF. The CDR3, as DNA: TGTGCCAGCAGCTTAAATGGGGGACTAGGATATACCGGGGAGCTGTTTTTT.

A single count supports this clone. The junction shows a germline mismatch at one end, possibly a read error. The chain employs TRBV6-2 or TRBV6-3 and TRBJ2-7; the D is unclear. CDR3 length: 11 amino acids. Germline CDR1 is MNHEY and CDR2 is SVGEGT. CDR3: CASSLGQATTF. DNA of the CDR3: TGTGCCAGCAGTTTAGGCCAGGCCACGACGTTC.

This CDR3 reads CASSPEGAANEKLFF. Here the CDR3 DNA reads TGTGCCAGCTCACCCGAGGGGGCTGCTAATGAAAAACTGTTTTTT. The chain links TRBV18 to TRBJ1-4; 7 nucleotides match TRBD1. J lost 3 bases, V lost 3 bases, and 4 bases had no gene match. CDR1 is KGHSH, CDR2 LQKENI, per germline. CDR3 length equals 15 residues.

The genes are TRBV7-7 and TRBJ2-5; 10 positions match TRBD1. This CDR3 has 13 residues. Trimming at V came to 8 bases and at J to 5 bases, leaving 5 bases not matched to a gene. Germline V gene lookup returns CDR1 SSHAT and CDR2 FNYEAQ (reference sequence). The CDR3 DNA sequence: TGTGCCAGCGGGACAGGGGAAGGGGAGACCCAGTACTTC. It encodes CASGTGEGETQYF.

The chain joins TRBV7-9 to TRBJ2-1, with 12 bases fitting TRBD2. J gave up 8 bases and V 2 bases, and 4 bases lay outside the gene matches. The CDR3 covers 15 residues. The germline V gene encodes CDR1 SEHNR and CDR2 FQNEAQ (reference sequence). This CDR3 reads CASSLLLAGGDEQFF. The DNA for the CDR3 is TGTGCCAGCAGCTTATTGCTAGCGGGGGGGGATGAGCAGTTCTTC.

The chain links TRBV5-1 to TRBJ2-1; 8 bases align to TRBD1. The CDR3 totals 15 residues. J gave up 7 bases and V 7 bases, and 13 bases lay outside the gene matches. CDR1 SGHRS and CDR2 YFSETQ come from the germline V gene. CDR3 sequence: CASGLRDRTTNEQFF. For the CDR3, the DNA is TGCGCCAGCGGCCTCCGGGACAGGACTACGAATGAGCAGTTCTTC.

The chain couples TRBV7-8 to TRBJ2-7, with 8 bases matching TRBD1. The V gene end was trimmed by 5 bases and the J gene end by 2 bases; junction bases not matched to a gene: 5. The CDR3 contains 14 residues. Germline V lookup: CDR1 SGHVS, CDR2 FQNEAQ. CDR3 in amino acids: CASSHSRGPYEQYF. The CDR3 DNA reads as TGTGCCAGCAGCCATTCCAGGGGGCCCTACGAGCAGTACTTC. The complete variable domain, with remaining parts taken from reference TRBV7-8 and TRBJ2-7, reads GAGVSQSPRYKVAKRGQDVALRCDPISGHVSLFWYQQALGQGPEFLTYFQNEAQLDKSGLPSDRFFAERPEGSVSTLKIQRTQQEDSAVYLCASSHSRGPYEQYFGPGTRLTVT.

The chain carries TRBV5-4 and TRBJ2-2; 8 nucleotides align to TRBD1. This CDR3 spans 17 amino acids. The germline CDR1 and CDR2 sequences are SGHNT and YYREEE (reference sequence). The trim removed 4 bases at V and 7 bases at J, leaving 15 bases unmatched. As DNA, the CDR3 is TGTGCCAGCAGCCCGGGGCAGGGGGCGAGACATAGCGGGGAGCTGTTTTTT. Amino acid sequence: CASSPGQGARHSGELFF.

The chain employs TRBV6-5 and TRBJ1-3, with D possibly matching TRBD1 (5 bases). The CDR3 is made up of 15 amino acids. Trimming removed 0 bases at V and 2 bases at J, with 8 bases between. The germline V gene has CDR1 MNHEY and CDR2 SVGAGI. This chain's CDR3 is CASSYSRQTGNTIYF. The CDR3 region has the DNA TGTGCCAGCAGTTACTCCCGACAGACTGGAAACACCATATATTTT.

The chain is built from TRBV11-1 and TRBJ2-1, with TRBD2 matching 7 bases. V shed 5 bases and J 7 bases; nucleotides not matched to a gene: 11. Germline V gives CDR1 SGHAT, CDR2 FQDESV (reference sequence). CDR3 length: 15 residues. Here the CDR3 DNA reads TGTGCCAGCAGCAAAGGGAGGGCAGGTAGGAATGAGCAGTTCTTC. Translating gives CASSKGRAGRNEQFF.

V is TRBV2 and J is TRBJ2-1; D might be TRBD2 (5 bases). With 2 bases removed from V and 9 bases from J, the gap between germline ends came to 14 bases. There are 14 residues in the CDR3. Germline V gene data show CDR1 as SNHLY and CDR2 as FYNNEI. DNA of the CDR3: TGTGCCAGCAGTGAAAATCTAGCATCCCCTGAGCAGTTCTTC. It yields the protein CASSENLASPEQFF.

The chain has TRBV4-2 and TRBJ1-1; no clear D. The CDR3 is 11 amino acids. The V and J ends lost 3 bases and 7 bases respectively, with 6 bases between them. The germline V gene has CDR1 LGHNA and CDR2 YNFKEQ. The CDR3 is CASSHKLEAFF. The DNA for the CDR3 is TGTGCCAGCAGCCATAAGCTTGAAGCTTTCTTT.

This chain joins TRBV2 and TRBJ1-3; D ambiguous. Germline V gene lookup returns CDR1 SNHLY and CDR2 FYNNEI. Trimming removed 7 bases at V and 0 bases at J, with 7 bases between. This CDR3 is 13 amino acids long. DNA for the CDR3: TGTGCCAGCACTACCGACTCTGGAAACACCATATATTTT. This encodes CASTTDSGNTIYF.

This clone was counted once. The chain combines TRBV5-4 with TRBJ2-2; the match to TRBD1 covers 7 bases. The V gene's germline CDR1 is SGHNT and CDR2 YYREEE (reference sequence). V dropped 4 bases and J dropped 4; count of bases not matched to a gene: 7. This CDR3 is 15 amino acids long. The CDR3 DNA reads TGTGCCAGCAGCCCCTCGACAGGGCGCACCGGGGAGCTGTTTTTT. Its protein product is CASSPSTGRTGELFF. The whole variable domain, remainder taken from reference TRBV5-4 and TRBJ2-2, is ETGVTQSPTHLIKTRGQQVTLRCSSQSGHNTVSWYQQALGQGPQFIFQYYREEENGRGNFPPRFSGLQFPNYSSELNVNALELDDSALYLCASSPSTGRTGELFFGEGSRLTVL.

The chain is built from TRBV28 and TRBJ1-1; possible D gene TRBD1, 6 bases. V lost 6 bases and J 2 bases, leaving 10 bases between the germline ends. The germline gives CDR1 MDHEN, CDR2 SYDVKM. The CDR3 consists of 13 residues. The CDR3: CASRRQENTEAFF. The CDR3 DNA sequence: TGTGCCAGCAGAAGACAGGAAAACACTGAAGCTTTCTTT.

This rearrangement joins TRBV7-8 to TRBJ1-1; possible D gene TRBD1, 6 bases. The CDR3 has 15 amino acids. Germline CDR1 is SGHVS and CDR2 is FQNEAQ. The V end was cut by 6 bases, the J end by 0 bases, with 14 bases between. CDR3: CASRKRDTLNTEAFF. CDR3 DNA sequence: TGTGCCAGCAGGAAACGGGACACCCTGAACACTGAAGCTTTCTTT.

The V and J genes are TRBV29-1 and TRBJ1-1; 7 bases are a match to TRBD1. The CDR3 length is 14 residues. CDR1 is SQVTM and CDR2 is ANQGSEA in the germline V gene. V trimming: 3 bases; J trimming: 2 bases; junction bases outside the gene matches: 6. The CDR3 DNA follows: TGCAGCGTTGACCTGACAGGGAGTAACACTGAAGCTTTCTTT. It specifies CSVDLTGSNTEAFF.

The CDR3 DNA reads TGTGCCAGCAGCTCAGGACAGGGTGGCCAGCCCCAGCATTTT. It specifies CASSSGQGGQPQHF. The rearrangement uses TRBV7-2 and TRBJ1-5, with 8 positions matching TRBD1. CDR1 and CDR2 from the germline V gene are SGHTA and FQGNSA. This CDR3 has 14 amino acids. The junction had 6 bases not matched to a gene; V was cut back by 4 bases and J by 7 bases.

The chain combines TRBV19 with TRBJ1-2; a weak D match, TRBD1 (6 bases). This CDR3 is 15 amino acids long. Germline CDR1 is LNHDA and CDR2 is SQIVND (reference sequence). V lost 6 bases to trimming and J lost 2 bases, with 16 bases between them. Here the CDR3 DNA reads TGTGCCAGTAGCCCACTGGCAGGGGCCAACTATGGCTACACCTTC. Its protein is CASSPLAGANYGYTF.

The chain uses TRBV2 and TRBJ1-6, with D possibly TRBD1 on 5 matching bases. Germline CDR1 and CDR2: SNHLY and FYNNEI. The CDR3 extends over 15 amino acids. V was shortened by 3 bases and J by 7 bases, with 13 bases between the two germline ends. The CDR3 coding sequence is TGTGCCAGCAGTGATGACAGTCCACCCAATTCACCCCTCCACTTT. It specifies CASSDDSPPNSPLHF.

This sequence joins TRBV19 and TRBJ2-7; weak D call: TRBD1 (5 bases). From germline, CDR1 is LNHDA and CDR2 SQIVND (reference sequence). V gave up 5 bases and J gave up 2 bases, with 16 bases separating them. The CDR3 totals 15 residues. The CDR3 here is CASSPRRQIAYEQYF. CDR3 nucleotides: TGTGCCAGTAGTCCCCGAAGACAGATTGCCTACGAGCAGTACTTC. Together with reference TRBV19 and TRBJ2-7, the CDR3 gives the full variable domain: DGGITQSPKYLFRKEGQNVTLSCEQNLNHDAMYWYRQDPGQGLRLIYYSQIVNDFQKGDIAEGYSVSREKKESFPLTVTSAQKNPTAFYLCASSPRRQIAYEQYFGPGTRLTVT.